Here is one T cell receptor beta chain with its context. Its antigen is still unknown. At cycle 4 day 1, cycle 7 day 1, and baseline, blood was sampled. V was clipped by 3 bases and J by 2 bases, with 10 bases between them. Germline loops: CDR1 LNHNV, CDR2 YYDKDF (reference sequence). The CDR3 extends over 14 amino acids. The data originate from a study of OX40 agonist ivuxolimab in advanced cancers. Study-wide context: Patients received the agonistic anti-OX40 (CD134) antibody ivuxolimab. Of mixed ages from 23 to 79 and averaging roughly 60 years, the group was over 80% male. Study-wide findings and caveats: Antigen specificity remained undetermined for the expanded peripheral T cells.

Sequenced by immunoSEQ multiplex PCR; TCRdb stores in-frame clones only, minus some. The sample yields around 47,000 clones, more than 75% seen once. The sequence was collected from an adult with an advanced solid tumor such as melanoma, head and neck, liver or kidney cancer. The sequencing used CD4+ or CD8+ T cells sorted from blood, collected in a trial of the OX40 agonist ivuxolimab. V usage is TRBV15 and J usage is TRBJ2-5; D is unclear. For the CDR3, the DNA is TGTGCCACCAGCAGTCGAGTTTCGCAAGAGACCCAGTACTTC. Residues: CATSSRVSQETQYF.